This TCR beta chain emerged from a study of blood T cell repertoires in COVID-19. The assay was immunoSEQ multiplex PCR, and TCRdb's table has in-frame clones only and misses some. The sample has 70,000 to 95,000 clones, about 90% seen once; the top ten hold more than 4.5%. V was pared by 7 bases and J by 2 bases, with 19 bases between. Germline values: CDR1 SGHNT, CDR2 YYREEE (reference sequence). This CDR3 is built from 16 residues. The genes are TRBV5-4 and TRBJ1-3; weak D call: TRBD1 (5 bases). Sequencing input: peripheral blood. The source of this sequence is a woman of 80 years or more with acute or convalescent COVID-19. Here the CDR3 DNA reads TGTGCCAGCTCCTCGGGGCGCGGGGGACCTGGAAACACCATATATTTT. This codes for CASSSGRGGPGNTIYF.